The rows below give T cell receptor beta chains drawn from one sample of a study of PD-L1 blockade in urothelial cancer. Profiled with immunoSEQ multiplex PCR; TCRdb holds only in-frame clones, not every one. The table has roughly 50,000 clones, about 68% seen once. Sequenced here: PBMCs, sampled around atezolizumab (anti-PD-L1) treatment. The source is a man between 70 and 80 years old with urothelial cancer. Both conserved end residues are part of each CDR3. Fields, in order: D gene, V gene, clone size, J gene, CDR3 DNA, CDR3 protein. The D gene is left open where the match is weak. Clone sizes are given selectively: once, few, many, or a class where the clone is expanded.

TRBD2	TRBV7-8	once	TRBJ2-7	TGTGCCAGCAGCTTAGTTACTAGCGGGAGCTACGAGCAGTACTTC	CASSLVTSGSYEQYF
NA	TRBV27	few	TRBJ2-7	TGTGCCAGCAGTAAGACAGGCCTGTCCTACGAGCAGTACTTC	CASSKTGLSYEQYF
NA	TRBV18	NA	TRBJ1-1	TGTGCCAGCTCACCAGCGGGGATGAACACTGAAGCTTTCTTT	CASSPAGMNTEAFF
TRBD2	TRBV2	NA	TRBJ2-1	TGTGCCAGCACCCGGGGGACTAGTAGGGGTTCGGATGAGCAGTTCTTC	CASTRGTSRGSDEQFF
NA	TRBV5-1	few	TRBJ2-2	TGCGCCAGCTCCCCAGGGCGATTCGGCACCGGGGAGCTGTTTTTT	CASSPGRFGTGELFF
NA	TRBV16	few	TRBJ1-2	TGTGCCAGCAGCCAATCGACAGCGTGGTACACCTTC	CASSQSTAWYTF
TRBD1	TRBV5-1	once	TRBJ2-7	TGCGCCAGCAGCTTGGCCGGGACAGGGGGCGGCTCCTACGAGCAGTACTTC	CASSLAGTGGGSYEQYF
TRBD1	TRBV7-2	NA	TRBJ2-2	TGTGCCAGCAGAATGGGACAGATTTTACTAGGGGGGGAGCTGTTTTTT	CASRMGQILLGGELFF
TRBD2	TRBV7-7	once	TRBJ2-3	TGTGCTAGCAGCTTAGGAACTAGCGGCGGCACAGATACGCAGTATTTT	CASSLGTSGGTDTQYF
TRBD1	TRBV7-8	NA	TRBJ1-3	TGTGCCAGCAGCTCACAGGGGGCGTTCTCTGGAAACACCATATATTTT	CASSSQGAFSGNTIYF
TRBD1	TRBV27	NA	TRBJ2-1	TGTGCCAGCAGTCCGACAGGGAGCTTTGGGAATGAGCAGTTCTTC	CASSPTGSFGNEQFF
NA	TRBV6-1	NA	TRBJ2-7	TGTGCCAGCAGTGTCAACAGAGCCTACGAGCAGTACTTC	CASSVNRAYEQYF
TRBD1	TRBV29-1	NA	TRBJ1-1	TGCAGCGGAACCGGGACAGCATCCCAAGTGGCTTTCTTT	CSGTGTASQVAFF
TRBD2	TRBV7-2	few	TRBJ2-1	TGTGCCAGCAGCCCAATGAGCGGGGCCCCCAATGAGCAGTTCTTC	CASSPMSGAPNEQFF
TRBD2	TRBV5-6	NA	TRBJ2-7	TGTGCCAGCAGGCCGACTAGCGGGGGGGCGTACGAGCAGTACTTC	CASRPTSGGAYEQYF
NA	TRBV18	NA	TRBJ2-7	TGTGCCAGCTCACCACCGGGGGCAGGGATCTTTTACGAGCAGTACTTC	CASSPPGAGIFYEQYF
NA	TRBV5-4	NA	TRBJ2-1	TGTGCCAGCAGCTTGGAGGGGGGGAGTAACTACAATGAGCAGTTCTTC	CASSLEGGSNYNEQFF
NA	TRBV7-2	NA	TRBJ2-1	TGTGCCAGCACCCCCAGGGGGGTATACAATGAGCAGTTCTTC	CASTPRGVYNEQFF
NA	TRBV6-1	NA	TRBJ1-2	TGTGCCAGCAGTGATGTGGATCGGGGCTATGGCTACACCTTC	CASSDVDRGYGYTF